This note documents a single T cell receptor (beta chain) sequence. Its antigen is unidentified. Primers for the PCR totalled 60 Vbeta and 13 Jbeta. Repertoires were generated with immunoSEQ multiplex PCR, while TCRdb's copy carries only in-frame clones and drops some. The clone table shows roughly 120,000 clones, with the ten largest holding about 2.2%. The data originate from a study of cytomegalovirus exposure and HLA in healthy donors. Study as a whole: Early release data held some 79 million unique TCRs from HLA-typed donors.

The CDR3 sequence is 13 residues long. Looked up from germline, CDR1 is SGHNT and CDR2 is YENEEA. V was pared by 5 bases and J by 3 bases, with 11 bases between. Findings and caveats of the study: Reports described diagnosis of cytomegalovirus status by the classifier as highly specific and sensitive. Confirmation was obtained in vitro that a few CMV-associated chains are specific for CMV antigens. The productive fraction for most TCR beta V segments was about 87% or about 30% in an earlier analysis.

This receptor was identified in a man between 40 and 49 years old in good health and CMV-seronegative. Sequencing was performed on PBMCs. V is TRBV11-3 and J is TRBJ2-7; D unresolved. The DNA of the CDR3 is TGTGCCAGCAGCGGTGGCAGTGGCTACGAGCAGTACTTC. Translating it yields CASSGGSGYEQYF.